These T cell receptor beta chains were read from a single sample in a study of blood T cell repertoires in COVID-19. Produced via immunoSEQ multiplex PCR; TCRdb's table is partial and in-frame only. The data show 250,000 to 350,000 clones, roughly 90% seen once. The source material was peripheral blood. The receptors stem from a woman aged 55-69 years with acute or convalescent COVID-19. CDR3s include the opening cysteine and the closing phenylalanine or tryptophan. A D gene is named only where the DNA matches it firmly. Clone size is given for some rows only: seen once, a few or many times, or a class if the clone is expanded.

CDR3 protein	CDR3 DNA	D gene	J gene	clone size	V gene
CASGLRSSGNTIYF	TGTGCTAGTGGTTTGAGGAGCTCTGGAAACACCATATATTTT	.	TRBJ1-3	.	TRBV12-5
CASSYLLAGGYNEQFF	TGTGCCAGCAGCTACCTACTAGCGGGAGGTTACAATGAGCAGTTCTTC	TRBD2	TRBJ2-1	.	TRBV11-2
CASSPLDREFPPQHF	TGTGCCAGCTCACCACTCGACAGGGAATTTCCGCCCCAGCATTTT	TRBD1	TRBJ1-5	.	TRBV18
CASSPGLAYQETQYF	TGTGCCAGCTCACCGGGACTAGCATATCAAGAGACCCAGTACTTC	TRBD2	TRBJ2-5	.	TRBV18
CASAFSRTLNSNQPQHF	TGTGCCAGCGCTTTTTCCAGGACACTGAATAGCAATCAGCCCCAGCATTTT	.	TRBJ1-5	few	TRBV2
CATSDSGLAGAGSPYNEQFF	TGTGCCACCAGTGACAGCGGACTAGCGGGAGCGGGGTCTCCCTACAATGAGCAGTTCTTC	TRBD2	TRBJ2-1	.	TRBV24-1
CASRQDSYNEQFF	TGTGCCAGCAGACAGGACAGCTACAATGAGCAGTTCTTC	.	TRBJ2-1	.	TRBV6-5
CASSQDGGQGAGGNTIYF	TGCGCCAGCAGCCAAGATGGGGGACAGGGGGCAGGTGGAAACACCATATATTTT	TRBD1	TRBJ1-3	.	TRBV4-3
CASSSYNEQFF	TGTGCCAGCAGCTCTTACAATGAGCAGTTCTTC	.	TRBJ2-1	.	TRBV5-4
CASSLGAANTEAFF	TGTGCCAGCAGCTTAGGGGCAGCGAACACTGAAGCTTTCTTT	.	TRBJ1-1	.	TRBV7-9
CASSIGQIDQPQHF	TGTGCCAGTAGTATTGGGCAAATCGATCAGCCCCAGCATTTT	.	TRBJ1-5	.	TRBV19
CASSPLQSDNTGELFF	TGTGCCAGCTCACCCCTTCAGTCAGATAACACCGGGGAGCTGTTTTTT	.	TRBJ2-2	.	TRBV18
CASSEPGHLSGNTIYF	TGTGCCAGCAGTGAACCGGGACACCTCTCTGGAAACACCATATATTTT	.	TRBJ1-3	.	TRBV6-1
CASSSSMNTEAFF	TGTGCCAGCAGCTCAAGCATGAACACTGAAGCTTTCTTT	.	TRBJ1-1	.	TRBV5-4
CASSYSTKGMDGYTF	TGTGCCAGCAGTTACTCGACAAAGGGGATGGATGGCTACACCTTC	.	TRBJ1-2	.	TRBV6-6
CASSRPQGKVTEAFF	TGCGCCAGCAGTCGCCCCCAGGGGAAGGTCACTGAAGCTTTCTTT	.	TRBJ1-1	.	TRBV23-1
CASRDSNNQPQHF	TGTGCCAGCCGGGACAGTAACAATCAGCCCCAGCATTTT	TRBD1	TRBJ1-5	.	TRBV12-3/TRBV12-4
CASGRTGGQETQYF	TGTGCCAGCGGCCGGACAGGGGGTCAAGAGACCCAGTACTTC	TRBD1	TRBJ2-5	many	TRBV28
CASTEDRGPRWPQHF	TGTGCCAGCACCGAGGACAGGGGCCCTAGGTGGCCCCAGCATTTT	TRBD1	TRBJ1-5	.	TRBV28
CASSEAGENYEQYF	TGTGCCAGCAGTGAAGCCGGGGAGAACTACGAGCAGTACTTC	.	TRBJ2-7	.	TRBV6-1
CASSLGRDRFTYEQYF	TGTGCCAGCAGCTTAGGCCGGGACAGGTTCACCTACGAGCAGTACTTC	TRBD1	TRBJ2-7	.	TRBV7-9
CASSFSARQGIYF	TGTGCCAGCAGCTTTAGTGCTAGGCAGGGCATTTACTTC	.	TRBJ1-2	.	TRBV11-2
CASSSSRGALWELFF	TGTGCCAGCAGCTCATCTCGCGGTGCCCTCTGGGAGCTGTTTTTT	.	TRBJ2-2	.	TRBV28
CASSVATGWTEKLFF	TGTGCCAGCAGCGTGGCGACAGGGTGGACGGAAAAACTGTTTTTT	TRBD1	TRBJ1-4	.	TRBV9
CASSDGTGASYEQFF	TGTGCCAGCAGCGACGGGACAGGGGCGTCATATGAGCAGTTCTTC	TRBD1	TRBJ2-1	.	TRBV6-5
CASSERVWTPYEQYF	TGCGCCAGCAGTGAGCGTGTGTGGACACCCTACGAGCAGTACTTC	.	TRBJ2-7	.	TRBV10-1
CASTLEGGTPLSNF	TGTGCCAGCACCCTAGAGGGGGGGACCCCCTTATCGAACTTC	.	TRBJ2-5	.	TRBV7-2
CAWSGDSYNEQFF	TGTGCCTGGAGCGGAGACTCGTACAATGAGCAGTTCTTC	.	TRBJ2-1	.	TRBV30
CASSHSGRNGEQFF	TGTGCCAGCAGCCATAGCGGGCGAAACGGGGAGCAGTTCTTC	TRBD2	TRBJ2-1	.	TRBV4-2
CASSPPDRGGGYTF	TGTGCCAGCAGCCCGCCGGACAGGGGTGGAGGCTACACCTTC	TRBD1	TRBJ1-2	.	TRBV7-9
CSARLAGGYTDTQYF	TGCAGCGCCAGACTAGCGGGGGGGTACACAGATACGCAGTATTTT	TRBD2	TRBJ2-3	.	TRBV29-1
CAINRDSSTEAFF	TGTGCCATCAACCGGGACAGCTCTACTGAAGCTTTCTTT	TRBD1	TRBJ1-1	few	TRBV10-3
CASSKAVAGGCHEGENASYEQYF	TGTGCCAGCAGCAAAGCGGTGGCAGGGGGCTGTCATGAAGGCGAGAACGCCTCCTACGAGCAGTACTTC	.	TRBJ2-7	.	TRBV21-1
CASSVEGQGESLAKNIQYF	TGTGCCAGCAGCGTAGAGGGACAGGGGGAGAGCCTAGCCAAAAACATTCAGTACTTC	TRBD1	TRBJ2-4	.	TRBV9
CASSSLLTGNSYNSPLHF	TGTGCCAGCAGTTCCTTATTGACAGGGAACTCCTATAATTCACCCCTCCACTTT	TRBD1	TRBJ1-6	.	TRBV28
CASSIVPADHPKYF	TGTGCCAGTAGTATAGTGCCGGCGGATCACCCCAAGTATTTT	.	TRBJ2-3	.	TRBV19
CASSQDLSDLSTDTQYF	TGTGCCAGCAGCCAAGATCTATCGGACTTGAGCACAGATACGCAGTATTTT	.	TRBJ2-3	.	TRBV3-1/TRBV3-2
CASSSWSKENEQFF	TGTGCCAGCAGTAGCTGGTCCAAGGAGAATGAGCAGTTCTTC	.	TRBJ2-1	once	TRBV27
CASSPYAGGSSGELFF	TGTGCCAGCAGCCCCTACGCGGGGGGCTCGTCCGGGGAGCTGTTTTTT	TRBD2	TRBJ2-2	once	TRBV28
CASSPSEGLGGYTF	TGTGCCAGCAGCCCCTCCGAGGGTTTGGGTGGCTACACCTTC	.	TRBJ1-2	.	TRBV3-1/TRBV3-2
CASSLILAGGPGEQFF	TGTGCCAGCAGCCTTATCCTAGCGGGGGGGCCTGGGGAGCAGTTCTTC	TRBD2	TRBJ2-1	once	TRBV11-3
CASTRGFGNEQFF	TGCGCCAGCACGCGGGGCTTCGGCAATGAGCAGTTCTTC	.	TRBJ2-1	.	TRBV5-1